These 14 T cell receptor beta chains came from one sample sequenced in a study of blood T cells in healthy people across ages. Next came a second PCR, run for roughly 7 to 12 cycles, which used a sample-barcoded 5' primer along with a J-beta primer mix. Using its own MiXCR run on the 5' RACE reads, TCRdb lists one record per CDR3 protein. Of over 1.5 million distinct CDR3 sequences detected, around 50% appear once; the ten largest clones hold 2.1%. The specimen was blood. The receptors stem from a woman in her forties in good health.

The chain couples TRBV7-2 to TRBJ2-7; D tentatively fits TRBD1 or TRBD2 (5 bases each). This CDR3 has 16 residues. Germline lookup yields CDR1 SGHTA and CDR2 FQGNSA. Trimming cost V 0 bases and J 2 bases, with 14 bases left between them. The DNA for the CDR3 is TGTGCCAGCAGCTTAGCGTGGGGGTCCATCCCCTACGAGCAGTACTTC. It specifies CASSLAWGSIPYEQYF.

V and J are TRBV20-1 and TRBJ2-5, with unresolved D. The CDR3 is 12 amino acids. With 7 bases removed from V and 1 base from J, the gap between germline ends came to 10 bases. CDR1 DFQATT and CDR2 SNEGSKA come from the germline V gene (reference sequence). CDR3 sequence: CSVRVGQETQYF. The CDR3 DNA is TGCAGTGTAAGAGTGGGCCAAGAGACCCAGTACTTC.

The chain is built from TRBV12-3 or TRBV12-4 and TRBJ2-3, with TRBD2 identical over 11 bases. CDR3 length equals 18 residues. V shed 0 bases and J 1 base; nucleotides not matched to a gene: 6. The DNA for the CDR3 is TGTGCCAGCAGTTTAGCTACGCTAGCGGGGGGAGGCACAGATACGCAGTATTTT. Protein: CASSLATLAGGGTDTQYF.

The J gene is TRBJ2-3, the V gene TRBV6-2 or TRBV6-3; D is perhaps TRBD2 (5 bases). The CDR3 is 13 amino acids. Germline V gives CDR1 MNHEY, CDR2 SVGEGT. With 6 bases removed from V and 10 bases from J, the gap between germline ends came to 17 bases. The CDR3 spells CASSTTIPLSQYF. The DNA for the CDR3 is TGTGCCAGCAGCACGACTATTCCGTTATCGCAGTATTTT.

The rearrangement uses TRBV11-2 and TRBJ1-2; possibly TRBD1 for D (5 bases). V lost 1 base and J lost 4, with 16 bases in between. CDR1 and CDR2 from the germline V gene are SGHAT and FQNNGV. The CDR3 has 16 amino acids. The chain's CDR3 is CASSLGGEGSFYGYTF. DNA of the CDR3: TGTGCCAGCAGCTTAGGGGGGGAGGGATCGTTCTATGGCTACACCTTC. Together with reference TRBV11-2 and TRBJ1-2, the CDR3 gives the full variable domain: EAGVAQSPRYKIIEKRQSVAFWCNPISGHATLYWYQQILGQGPKLLIQFQNNGVVDDSQLPKDRFSAERLKGVDSTLKIQPAKLEDSAVYLCASSLGGEGSFYGYTFGSGTRLTVV.

This chain joins TRBV5-1 and TRBJ2-7; 10 bases are a match to TRBD1. Germline trimming cut 2 bases from V and 4 bases from J; bases unmatched to any gene: 9. The CDR3 has 16 residues. Germline V gene data show CDR1 as SGHRS and CDR2 as YFSETQ. The DNA of the CDR3 is TGCGCCAGCAGCTTTGTCCTCGGGACAGGGGCTTACGAGCAGTACTTC. This codes for CASSFVLGTGAYEQYF.

Concerning this clonotype itself: A much larger clonotype is one base distant, so this may be a read error. The chain links TRBV7-2 to TRBJ2-7, with 13 bases matching TRBD2. Germline trimming cut 6 bases from V and 7 bases from J; bases unmatched to any gene: 6. This CDR3 is built from 14 residues. The germline gives CDR1 SGHTA, CDR2 FQGNSA. The CDR3 nucleotides read TGTGCCAGCAGACTAGCGGGGGGGTACAATGAGCAGTACTTC. Protein product: CASRLAGGYNEQYF.

The genes are TRBV4-1 and TRBJ1-2, with 7 bases fitting TRBD1. CDR3 size: 16 residues. Per germline, CDR1 MGHRA and CDR2 YSYEKL. The J segment lost 2 bases and the V segment lost 5 bases, leaving 11 bases of the junction unmatched. CDR3 nucleotide sequence: TGCGCCAGCAGCATTCAGACAGGGACGGTCAACTATGGCTACACCTTC. It encodes CASSIQTGTVNYGYTF.

The chain joins TRBV5-6 to TRBJ1-2; TRBD1 agrees at 7 bases. Germline V gene lookup returns CDR1 SGHDT and CDR2 YYEEEE. J gave up 5 bases and V 3 bases, and 4 bases lay outside the gene matches. The CDR3 contains 13 residues. CDR3 sequence (DNA): TGTGCCAGCAGCTGGGGGACAGTTTATGGCTACACCTTC. This sequence encodes CASSWGTVYGYTF.

This clonotype was found a few times. A read error may account for a junction end that differs from germline. The chain is built from TRBV20-1 and TRBJ2-5, with D tentatively TRBD1 (6 bases). The CDR3 has 15 residues. Germline-derived CDR1 and CDR2 are DFQATT and SNEGSKA (reference sequence). CDR3 in DNA: TGCAGTGCTGGAGAGACAGGCGCGTCGGGAGAGACCCAGTACTTC. It yields the protein CSAGETGASGETQYF.

The gene calls are TRBV28 and TRBJ1-6; perhaps TRBD1 as D (5 bases). The CDR3 sequence is 15 residues long. CDR1 MDHEN and CDR2 SYDVKM come from the germline V gene. Trimming shortened V by 6 bases and J by 3 bases, and 12 bases separated the two germline ends. The DNA of the CDR3 is TGTGCCAGCAGATTTGGGGGGGTCTATAATTCACCCCTCCACTTT. This codes for CASRFGGVYNSPLHF. Drawing the rest from reference TRBV28 and TRBJ1-6, the complete variable domain is DVKVTQSSRYLVKRTGEKVFLECVQDMDHENMFWYRQDPGLGLRLIYFSYDVKMKEKGDIPEGYSVSREKKERFSLILESASTNQTSMYLCASRFGGVYNSPLHFGNGTRLTVT.

The J gene is TRBJ2-7, the V gene TRBV6-2 or TRBV6-3, with D uncertain. Germline CDR1 and CDR2: MNHEY and SVGEGT. The CDR3 consists of 13 residues. Trimming removed 4 bases from V and 2 bases from J, with 9 bases in between. The CDR3 sequence: CASSSWVPYEQYF. CDR3 coding DNA: TGTGCCAGCAGTTCATGGGTACCCTACGAGCAGTACTTC.

This chain uses TRBV4-1 with TRBJ2-3; D might be TRBD2 (5 bases). CDR1 and CDR2 (germline): MGHRA, YSYEKL. The germline V and J ends were trimmed by 1 base and 1 base, with 9 bases remaining between them. The CDR3 loop spans 15 amino acids. The CDR3 here is CASSQVEAGTDTQYF. For the CDR3, the DNA is TGCGCCAGCAGCCAAGTCGAAGCGGGCACAGATACGCAGTATTTT.

This clonotype has only a few counts. The V gene is TRBV20-1, the J gene TRBJ2-3, with 11 bases matching TRBD2. The CDR3 runs to 16 residues. J was trimmed by 3 bases and V by 3 bases; bases with no gene match: 8. Germline V gene sequence: CDR1 DFQATT, CDR2 SNEGSKA (reference sequence). The CDR3 region has the DNA TGCAGTGCTAGGGTAGGGACTAGCGGTGGGACAGATACGCAGTATTTT. This sequence encodes CSARVGTSGGTDTQYF.